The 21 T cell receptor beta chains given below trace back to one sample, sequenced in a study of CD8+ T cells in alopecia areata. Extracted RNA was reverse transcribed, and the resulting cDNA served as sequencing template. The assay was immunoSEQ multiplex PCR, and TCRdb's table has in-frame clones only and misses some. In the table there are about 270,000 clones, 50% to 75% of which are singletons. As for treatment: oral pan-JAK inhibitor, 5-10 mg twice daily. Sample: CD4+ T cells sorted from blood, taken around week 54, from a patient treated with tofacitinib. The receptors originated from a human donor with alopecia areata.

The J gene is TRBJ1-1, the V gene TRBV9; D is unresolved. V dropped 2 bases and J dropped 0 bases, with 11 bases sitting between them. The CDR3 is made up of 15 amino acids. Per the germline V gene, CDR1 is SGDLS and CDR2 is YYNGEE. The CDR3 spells CASSVEDGMNTEAFF. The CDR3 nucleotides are TGTGCCAGCAGCGTTGAGGACGGTATGAACACTGAAGCTTTCTTT. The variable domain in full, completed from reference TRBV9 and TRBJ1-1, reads DSGVTQTPKHLITATGQRVTLRCSPRSGDLSVYWYQQSLDQGLQFLIQYYNGEERAKGNILERFSAQQFPDLHSELNLSSLELGDSALYFCASSVEDGMNTEAFFGQGTRLTVV.

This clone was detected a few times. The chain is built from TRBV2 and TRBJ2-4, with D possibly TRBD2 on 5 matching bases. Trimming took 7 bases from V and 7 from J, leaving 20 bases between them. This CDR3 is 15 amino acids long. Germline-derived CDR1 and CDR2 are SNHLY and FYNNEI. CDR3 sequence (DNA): TGTGCCAGCACCCCGTTTACCGGGGAGCGGAACATTCAGTACTTC. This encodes CASTPFTGERNIQYF.

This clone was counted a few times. The DNA for the CDR3 is TGTGCCTGGAACGCCCTTGCTGAAGCTTTCTTT. The encoded protein is CAWNALAEAFF. V gene TRBV30 combines with J gene TRBJ1-1, with D unresolved. V was cut by 4 bases and J by 6 bases, with 9 bases left in between. Germline V gene data show CDR1 as GTSNPN and CDR2 as SVGIG (reference sequence). The length of the CDR3 is 11 residues.

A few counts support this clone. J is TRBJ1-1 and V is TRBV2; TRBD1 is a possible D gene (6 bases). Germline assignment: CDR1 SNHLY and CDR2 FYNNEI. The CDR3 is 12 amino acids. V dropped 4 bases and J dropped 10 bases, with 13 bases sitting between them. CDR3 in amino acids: CASSVRGRGAFF. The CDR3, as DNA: TGTGCCAGCAGTGTGAGGGGGAGGGGAGCTTTCTTT.

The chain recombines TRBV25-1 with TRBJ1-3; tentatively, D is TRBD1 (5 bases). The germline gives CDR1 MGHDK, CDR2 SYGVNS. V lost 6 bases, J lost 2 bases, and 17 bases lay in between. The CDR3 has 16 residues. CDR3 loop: CASSDPRRGAGNTIYF. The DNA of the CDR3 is TGTGCCAGCAGCGACCCGAGGAGGGGAGCTGGAAACACCATATATTTT.

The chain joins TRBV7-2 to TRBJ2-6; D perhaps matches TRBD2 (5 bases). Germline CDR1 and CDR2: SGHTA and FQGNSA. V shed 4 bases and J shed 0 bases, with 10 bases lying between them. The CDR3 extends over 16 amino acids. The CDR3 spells CASSSGVTSGANVLTF. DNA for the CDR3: TGTGCCAGCAGCTCCGGGGTTACCTCTGGGGCCAACGTCCTGACTTTC.

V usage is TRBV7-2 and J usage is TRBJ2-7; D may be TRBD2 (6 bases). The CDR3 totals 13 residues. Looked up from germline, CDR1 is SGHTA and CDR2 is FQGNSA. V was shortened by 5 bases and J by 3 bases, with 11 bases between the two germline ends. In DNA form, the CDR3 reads TGTGCCAGCAGCCGCCGACTAGTCTACGAGCAGTACTTC. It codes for CASSRRLVYEQYF.

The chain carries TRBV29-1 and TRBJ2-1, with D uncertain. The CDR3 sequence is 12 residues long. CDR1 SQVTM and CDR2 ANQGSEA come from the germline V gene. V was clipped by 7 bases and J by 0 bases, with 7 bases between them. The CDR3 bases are TGCAGCGCTGGGGACTCCTACAATGAGCAGTTCTTC. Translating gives CSAGDSYNEQFF.

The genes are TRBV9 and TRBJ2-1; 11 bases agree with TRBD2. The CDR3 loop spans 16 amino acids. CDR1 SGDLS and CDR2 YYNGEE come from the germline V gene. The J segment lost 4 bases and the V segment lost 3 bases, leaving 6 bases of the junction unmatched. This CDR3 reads CASSDLAGGTYNEQFF. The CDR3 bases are TGTGCCAGCAGCGACCTAGCGGGGGGAACTTACAATGAGCAGTTCTTC.

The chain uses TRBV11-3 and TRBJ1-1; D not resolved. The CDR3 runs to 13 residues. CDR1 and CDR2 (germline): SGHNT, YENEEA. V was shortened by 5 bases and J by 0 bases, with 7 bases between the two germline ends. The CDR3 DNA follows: TGTGCCAGCAGCGCAGGAATGAACACTGAAGCTTTCTTT. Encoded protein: CASSAGMNTEAFF.

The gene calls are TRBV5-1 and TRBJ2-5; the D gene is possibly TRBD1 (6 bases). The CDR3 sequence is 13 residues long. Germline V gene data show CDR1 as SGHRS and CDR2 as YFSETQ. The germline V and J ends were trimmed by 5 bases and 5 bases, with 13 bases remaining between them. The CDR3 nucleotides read TGCGCCAGCAGGGTACAGGGTCTGGAGACCCAGTACTTC. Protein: CASRVQGLETQYF.

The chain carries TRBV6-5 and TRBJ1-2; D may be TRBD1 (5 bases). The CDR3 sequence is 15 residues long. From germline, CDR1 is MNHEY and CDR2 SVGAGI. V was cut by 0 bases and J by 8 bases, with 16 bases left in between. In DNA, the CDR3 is TGTGCCAGCAGTTACTCGTACACGGACAATCGAGGCTACACCTTC. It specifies CASSYSYTDNRGYTF.

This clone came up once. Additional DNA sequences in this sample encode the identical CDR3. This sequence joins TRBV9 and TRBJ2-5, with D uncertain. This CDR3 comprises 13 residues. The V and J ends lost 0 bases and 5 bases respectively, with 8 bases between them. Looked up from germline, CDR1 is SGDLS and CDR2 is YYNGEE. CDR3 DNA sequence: TGTGCCAGCAGCGTAGCTGGCCAGGAGACCCAGTACTTC. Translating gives CASSVAGQETQYF.

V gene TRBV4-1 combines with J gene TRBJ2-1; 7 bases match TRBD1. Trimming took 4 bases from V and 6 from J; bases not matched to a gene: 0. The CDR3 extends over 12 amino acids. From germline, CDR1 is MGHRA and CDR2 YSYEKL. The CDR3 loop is CASSRQGNEQFF. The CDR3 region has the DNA TGCGCCAGCAGCCGACAGGGCAATGAGCAGTTCTTC.

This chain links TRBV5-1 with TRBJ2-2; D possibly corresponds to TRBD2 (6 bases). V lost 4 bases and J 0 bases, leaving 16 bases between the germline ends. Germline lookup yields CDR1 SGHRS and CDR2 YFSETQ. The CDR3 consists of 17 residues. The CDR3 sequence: CASSRTGLTTNTGELFF. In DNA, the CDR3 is TGCGCCAGCAGCAGGACGGGACTCACTACGAACACCGGGGAGCTGTTTTTT.

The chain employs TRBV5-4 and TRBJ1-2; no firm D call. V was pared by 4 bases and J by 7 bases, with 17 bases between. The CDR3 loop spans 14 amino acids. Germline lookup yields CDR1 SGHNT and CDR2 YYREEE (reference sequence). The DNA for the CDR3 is TGTGCCAGCAGCCGCCGGGAGGGAGAGGCTGGCTACACCTTC. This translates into CASSRREGEAGYTF. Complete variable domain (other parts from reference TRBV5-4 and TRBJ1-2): ETGVTQSPTHLIKTRGQQVTLRCSSQSGHNTVSWYQQALGQGPQFIFQYYREEENGRGNFPPRFSGLQFPNYSSELNVNALELDDSALYLCASSRREGEAGYTFGSGTRLTVV.

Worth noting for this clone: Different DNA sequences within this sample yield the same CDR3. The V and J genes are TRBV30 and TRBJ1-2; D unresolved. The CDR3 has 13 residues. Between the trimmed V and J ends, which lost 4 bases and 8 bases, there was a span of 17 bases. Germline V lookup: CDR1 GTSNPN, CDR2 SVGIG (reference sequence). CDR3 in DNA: TGTGCCTGGAACCCGTCGGCGCACGGGGGCTACACCTTC. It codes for CAWNPSAHGGYTF.

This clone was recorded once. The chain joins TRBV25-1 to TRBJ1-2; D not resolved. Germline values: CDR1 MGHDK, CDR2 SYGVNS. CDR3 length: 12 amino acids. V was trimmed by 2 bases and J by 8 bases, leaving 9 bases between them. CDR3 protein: CASSEEVWGYTF. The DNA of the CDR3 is TGTGCCAGCAGTGAAGAGGTTTGGGGCTACACCTTC.

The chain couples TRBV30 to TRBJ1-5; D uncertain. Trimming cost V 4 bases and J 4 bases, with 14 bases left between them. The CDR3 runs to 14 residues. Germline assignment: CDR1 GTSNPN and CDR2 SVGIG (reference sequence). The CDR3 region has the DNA TGTGCCTGGAAGGCCCGACCGAGGAATCAGCCCCAGCATTTT. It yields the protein CAWKARPRNQPQHF.

This chain's CDR3 is CAWSALTDTQYF. The CDR3 nucleotides read TGTGCCTGGAGTGCCCTCACAGATACGCAGTATTTT. The chain couples TRBV30 to TRBJ2-3; D call uncertain. V was pared by 1 base and J by 2 bases, with 4 bases between. Germline V gene sequence: CDR1 GTSNPN, CDR2 SVGIG (reference sequence). This CDR3 spans 12 amino acids.

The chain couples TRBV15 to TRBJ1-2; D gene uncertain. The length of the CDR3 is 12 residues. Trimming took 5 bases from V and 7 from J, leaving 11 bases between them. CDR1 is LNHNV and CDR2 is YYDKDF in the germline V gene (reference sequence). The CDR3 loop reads CATSGRHGGYTF. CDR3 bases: TGTGCCACCAGCGGCAGGCACGGTGGCTACACCTTC.